The clone carrying this T cell receptor beta chain has a count of ten or more. Its antigen is undetermined. This CDR3 contains 15 residues. Germline V gives CDR1 SEHNR, CDR2 FQNEAQ (reference sequence). V was trimmed by 4 bases and J by 4 bases, leaving 15 bases between them. These data come from a study of T cell repertoires in cytomegalovirus infection. On the study more broadly: It was the public TCR beta signatures that indicated both CMV infection and matching HLA type. Study-wide findings and caveats: HLA-C-restricted CMV-specific TCR beta clonotypes were dominant in the ex vivo response.

TCRdb reprocessed the reads with MiXCR, giving one entry per CDR3 protein. The sample yields 310,000 or so distinct CDR3 sequences, about a sixth seen once. This rearrangement joins TRBV7-9 to TRBJ2-3; no clear D. This receptor was identified in a human donor in good health (CMV status not recorded). Some clones in this sample may be carry-over from other donors' samples. The sequencing input was PBMCs. For the CDR3, the DNA is TGTGCCAGCAGCTCGGCTATGGGCCGTTCAGATACGCAGTATTTT. It is translated as CASSSAMGRSDTQYF.